Listed below are T cell receptor beta chains from one sample, sequenced in a study of T cell repertoires in cytomegalovirus infection. The antigens for these receptors are not known. TCRdb itself ran the reads through MiXCR, one entry per CDR3 protein. The sample carries about 220,000 distinct CDR3 sequences, around 40% recorded once. The sample here was CD8+ T cells from cultured PBMCs, taken from culture after CMV antigen stimulation. The receptors were sampled from a human donor in good health (CMV status not recorded). Some clones in this sample may be carry-over from other donors' samples. The CDR3 runs from the conserved cysteine through the conserved F or W. Each record gives: clone size, D gene, J gene, V gene, CDR3 DNA, CDR3 protein. A D gene is named only where the DNA matches it firmly. Some rows have no size entry. The others give once, few or many, or a class for an expanded clone.

abundance: -; d_gene: -; j_gene: TRBJ2-1; v_gene: TRBV7-6; CDR3nt: TGTGCAAGCAGCTTAGGGGGGTTGTCGGGGGAGCAGTTCTTC; CDR3aa: CASSLGGLSGEQFF
abundance: few; d_gene: -; j_gene: TRBJ1-5; v_gene: TRBV27; CDR3nt: TGTGCCAGCAACCTAAGGGGACATACCAATCAGCCCCAGCATTTT; CDR3aa: CASNLRGHTNQPQHF
abundance: -; d_gene: TRBD2; j_gene: TRBJ2-7; v_gene: TRBV5-3; CDR3nt: TGTGCCAGCAGCCTCTGGGGCTTAGCGGGAGTGGACTACGAGCAGTACTTC; CDR3aa: CASSLWGLAGVDYEQYF
abundance: -; d_gene: TRBD1; j_gene: TRBJ1-5; v_gene: TRBV4-1; CDR3nt: TGCGCCAGCAGCCATAAAGAGGGGGCGGAGGGCAATCAGCCCCAGCATTTT; CDR3aa: CASSHKEGAEGNQPQHF
abundance: -; d_gene: TRBD1; j_gene: TRBJ2-2; v_gene: TRBV29-1; CDR3nt: TGCAGCTCGTACGGAGGACAGGGATCCGGGGAGCTGTTTTTT; CDR3aa: CSSYGGQGSGELFF
abundance: -; d_gene: -; j_gene: TRBJ1-2; v_gene: TRBV16; CDR3nt: TGTGCCAGCAGCCAAGGGGACCGCCGGTGGGATGGCTACACCTTC; CDR3aa: CASSQGDRRWDGYTF
abundance: few; d_gene: -; j_gene: TRBJ1-1; v_gene: TRBV10-3; CDR3nt: TGTGCCATCAGTTCGGGAGGGGCTATGAACACTGAAGCTTTCTTT; CDR3aa: CAISSGGAMNTEAFF
abundance: few; d_gene: -; j_gene: TRBJ2-7; v_gene: TRBV7-9; CDR3nt: TGTGCCAGCAGCTCCCTCGTTACGGGGAGGTACGAGCAGTACTTC; CDR3aa: CASSSLVTGRYEQYF
abundance: -; d_gene: TRBD2; j_gene: TRBJ2-7; v_gene: TRBV7-4; CDR3nt: TGTGCCAGCAGCTTTTCTAGCGGGAGGGCCCACGAGCAGTACTTC; CDR3aa: CASSFSSGRAHEQYF
abundance: few; d_gene: TRBD1; j_gene: TRBJ1-5; v_gene: TRBV27; CDR3nt: TGTGCCAGCAGTAAACTATCGGGACAGAGATATAGCAATCAGCCCCAGCATTTT; CDR3aa: CASSKLSGQRYSNQPQHF
abundance: few; d_gene: TRBD1; j_gene: TRBJ2-5; v_gene: TRBV7-6; CDR3nt: TGTGCCAGCAGCTTAGCCCCCGGGAGGACAGGGGGCCAAGAGACCCAGTACTTC; CDR3aa: CASSLAPGRTGGQETQYF
abundance: -; d_gene: -; j_gene: TRBJ2-7; v_gene: TRBV27; CDR3nt: TGTGCCAGCAGTTTAAGGGACAAGCCTTACGAGCAGTACTTC; CDR3aa: CASSLRDKPYEQYF
abundance: -; d_gene: -; j_gene: TRBJ2-1; v_gene: TRBV5-1; CDR3nt: TGCGCCAGCAGCTTAGTAATAGCGACCGATGAGCAGTTCTTC; CDR3aa: CASSLVIATDEQFF
abundance: -; d_gene: -; j_gene: TRBJ2-5; v_gene: TRBV28; CDR3nt: TGTGCCAGCAGTTCCCAACCCGACAGGACTCAAGGGACCCAGTACTTC; CDR3aa: CASSSQPDRTQGTQYF
abundance: -; d_gene: -; j_gene: TRBJ2-7; v_gene: TRBV12-3/TRBV12-4; CDR3nt: TGTGCCAGCAGTTTTTGGGGCCGAAGCGGATACGAGCAGTACTTC; CDR3aa: CASSFWGRSGYEQYF
abundance: -; d_gene: TRBD1; j_gene: TRBJ2-5; v_gene: TRBV19; CDR3nt: TGTGCCAGTAGTACCAGGACAGGGAGCCCCCTACAAGAGACCCAGTACTTC; CDR3aa: CASSTRTGSPLQETQYF
abundance: -; d_gene: -; j_gene: TRBJ2-7; v_gene: TRBV27; CDR3nt: TGTGCCAGCAGTTTATCGAAAGCTTCCTACGAGCAGTACTTC; CDR3aa: CASSLSKASYEQYF
abundance: -; d_gene: -; j_gene: TRBJ1-6; v_gene: TRBV6-5; CDR3nt: TGTGCCAGCGGGACAAGCAATAATTCACCCCTCCACTTT; CDR3aa: CASGTSNNSPLHF
abundance: -; d_gene: -; j_gene: TRBJ2-5; v_gene: TRBV7-9; CDR3nt: TGTGCCAGCAGCTTCGGGCGGCGAGAGACCCAGTACTTC; CDR3aa: CASSFGRRETQYF
abundance: many; d_gene: TRBD2; j_gene: TRBJ2-3; v_gene: TRBV7-6; CDR3nt: TGTGCCAGCAGTCTAGCGGGAGGGCGCGCAGATACGCAGTATTTT; CDR3aa: CASSLAGGRADTQYF
abundance: -; d_gene: -; j_gene: TRBJ2-3; v_gene: TRBV7-3; CDR3nt: TGTGCCAGCAGCTTAACTTCGTGGGGCCCTAGCACAGATACGCAGTATTTT; CDR3aa: CASSLTSWGPSTDTQYF
abundance: -; d_gene: -; j_gene: TRBJ2-3; v_gene: TRBV27; CDR3nt: TGTGCCAGCAACTTCTTCGGGAGTGGGGGGATAGATACGCAGTATTTT; CDR3aa: CASNFFGSGGIDTQYF
abundance: few; d_gene: TRBD2; j_gene: TRBJ2-5; v_gene: TRBV7-9; CDR3nt: TGTGCCAGCAGCTACCTCAGGGCGGGAGGGCCTCAGGAGACCCAGTACTTC; CDR3aa: CASSYLRAGGPQETQYF
abundance: -; d_gene: TRBD1; j_gene: TRBJ2-7; v_gene: TRBV7-3; CDR3nt: TGTGCCAGCAGCTTAGGTGGGACAGGGGGAATCTTCGACGAGCAGTACTTC; CDR3aa: CASSLGGTGGIFDEQYF
abundance: -; d_gene: TRBD1; j_gene: TRBJ2-1; v_gene: TRBV5-1; CDR3nt: TGCGCCAGCAGCCCAGGGACAGGGATGGGCAATGAGCAGTTCTTC; CDR3aa: CASSPGTGMGNEQFF
abundance: many; d_gene: -; j_gene: TRBJ1-4; v_gene: TRBV30; CDR3nt: TGTGCCTGGAGCGCCGGGACCCAGGAAAAACTGTTTTTT; CDR3aa: CAWSAGTQEKLFF
abundance: few; d_gene: -; j_gene: TRBJ2-1; v_gene: TRBV10-3; CDR3nt: TGTGCCATCAGTGGGACAGGCCATGGCGGGAGGCCTTACAATGAGCAGTTCTTC; CDR3aa: CAISGTGHGGRPYNEQFF
abundance: -; d_gene: -; j_gene: TRBJ2-1; v_gene: TRBV5-1; CDR3nt: TGCGCCAGCAGCGGAAAAGGGACGAACAATGAGCAGTTCTTC; CDR3aa: CASSGKGTNNEQFF
abundance: -; d_gene: -; j_gene: TRBJ1-1; v_gene: TRBV12-3/TRBV12-4; CDR3nt: TGTGCCAGCAGTTTAAGGACCTCGGAGACTGAAGCTTTCTTT; CDR3aa: CASSLRTSETEAFF
abundance: -; d_gene: TRBD2; j_gene: TRBJ2-2; v_gene: TRBV5-4; CDR3nt: TGTGCCAGCAGCTCTTCCGTAACTAGCGGGGGGCTAAACACCGGGGAGCTGTTTTTT; CDR3aa: CASSSSVTSGGLNTGELFF
abundance: -; d_gene: -; j_gene: TRBJ2-7; v_gene: TRBV19; CDR3nt: TGTGCCAGTAGTATGGACAGCTACGAGCAGTACTTC; CDR3aa: CASSMDSYEQYF
abundance: -; d_gene: TRBD2; j_gene: TRBJ2-1; v_gene: TRBV19; CDR3nt: TGTGCCAGTAGTATAGGCACTAGCGGGGGTTATGAGCAGTTCTTC; CDR3aa: CASSIGTSGGYEQFF
abundance: few; d_gene: -; j_gene: TRBJ1-1; v_gene: TRBV7-3; CDR3nt: TGTGCCAGCAGCGCCTATACAGTTCCTTCCATCATGAACACTGAAGCTTTCTTT; CDR3aa: CASSAYTVPSIMNTEAFF
abundance: many; d_gene: TRBD1; j_gene: TRBJ1-1; v_gene: TRBV12-3/TRBV12-4; CDR3nt: TGTGCCAGCAGTTTGGGACAGACGTGGACCGAAGCTTTCTTT; CDR3aa: CASSLGQTWTEAFF
abundance: -; d_gene: -; j_gene: TRBJ2-1; v_gene: TRBV6-1; CDR3nt: TGTGCCAGCAGTGCCTCTGATTTTCGCTACAATGAGCAGTTCTTC; CDR3aa: CASSASDFRYNEQFF
abundance: -; d_gene: TRBD2; j_gene: TRBJ2-7; v_gene: TRBV28; CDR3nt: TGTGCCAGCAGTGTCATAGCGGGACCTGGCGAGCAGTACTTC; CDR3aa: CASSVIAGPGEQYF
abundance: many; d_gene: -; j_gene: TRBJ1-2; v_gene: TRBV7-2; CDR3nt: TGTGCCAGCAGCATCAGGCAGACTAACTATGGCTACACCTTC; CDR3aa: CASSIRQTNYGYTF
abundance: -; d_gene: -; j_gene: TRBJ2-7; v_gene: TRBV27; CDR3nt: TGTGCCAGCAGTCAACAGGGCGGTGAGCAGTACTTC; CDR3aa: CASSQQGGEQYF
abundance: -; d_gene: -; j_gene: TRBJ2-5; v_gene: TRBV28; CDR3nt: TGTGCCAGCAGTCTCCTTGACACCGATCCCCTCCAAGAGACCCAGTACTTC; CDR3aa: CASSLLDTDPLQETQYF
abundance: once; d_gene: TRBD1; j_gene: TRBJ2-1; v_gene: TRBV19; CDR3nt: TGTGCCAGTAGGGCAGGGGGAGAAAATGAGCAGTTCTTC; CDR3aa: CASRAGGENEQFF
abundance: -; d_gene: TRBD2; j_gene: TRBJ2-2; v_gene: TRBV5-5; CDR3nt: TGTGCCAGCAGCCCTGTCGGGACTACGACCGGGGAGCTGTTTTTT; CDR3aa: CASSPVGTTTGELFF
abundance: -; d_gene: TRBD2; j_gene: TRBJ2-1; v_gene: TRBV10-3; CDR3nt: TGTGCCATCAGTGATGCTAGCGGGGCAAACAATGAGCAGTTCTTC; CDR3aa: CAISDASGANNEQFF
abundance: once; d_gene: -; j_gene: TRBJ2-7; v_gene: TRBV9; CDR3nt: TGTGCCAGCAGCGTTGCAGGGGCTTCCTACGAGCAGTACTTC; CDR3aa: CASSVAGASYEQYF
abundance: -; d_gene: TRBD2; j_gene: TRBJ2-1; v_gene: TRBV6-1; CDR3nt: TGTGCCAGCAGTGAAGCGACCGGGACTAGCAGGTCATTCTACAATGAGCAGTTCTTC; CDR3aa: CASSEATGTSRSFYNEQFF
abundance: -; d_gene: -; j_gene: TRBJ2-7; v_gene: TRBV4-1; CDR3nt: TGTGCCAGCAGCCAAGGAATAATAGGACTATCCTACGAGCAGTACTTC; CDR3aa: CASSQGIIGLSYEQYF
abundance: -; d_gene: -; j_gene: TRBJ2-1; v_gene: TRBV9; CDR3nt: TGTGCCAGCGGTACGAGGGAGCAGTTCTTC; CDR3aa: CASGTREQFF
abundance: -; d_gene: TRBD1; j_gene: TRBJ1-2; v_gene: TRBV12-3/TRBV12-4; CDR3nt: TGTGCCAGCCACGATTCGGCGTGGCGGGACAGGGGACGCTATGGCTACACCTTC; CDR3aa: CASHDSAWRDRGRYGYTF